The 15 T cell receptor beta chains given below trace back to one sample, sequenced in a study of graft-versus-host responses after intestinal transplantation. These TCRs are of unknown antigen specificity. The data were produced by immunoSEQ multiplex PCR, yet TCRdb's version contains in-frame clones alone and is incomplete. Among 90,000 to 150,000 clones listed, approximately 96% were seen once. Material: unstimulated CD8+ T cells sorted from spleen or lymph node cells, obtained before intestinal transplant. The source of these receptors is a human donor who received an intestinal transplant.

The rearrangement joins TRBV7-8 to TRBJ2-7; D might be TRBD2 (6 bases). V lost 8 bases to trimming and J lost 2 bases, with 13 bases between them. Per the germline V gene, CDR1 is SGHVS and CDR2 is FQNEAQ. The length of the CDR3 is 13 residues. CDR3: CASGGTAAYEQYF. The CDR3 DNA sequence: TGTGCCAGCGGCGGGACGGCAGCCTACGAGCAGTACTTC.

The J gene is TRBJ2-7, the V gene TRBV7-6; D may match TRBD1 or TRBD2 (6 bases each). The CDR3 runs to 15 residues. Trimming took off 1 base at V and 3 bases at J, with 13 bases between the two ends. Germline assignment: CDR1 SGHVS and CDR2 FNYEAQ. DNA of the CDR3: TGTGCCAGCAGCTTAGGAGGGGGGCCGTTCTACGAGCAGTACTTC. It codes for CASSLGGGPFYEQYF.

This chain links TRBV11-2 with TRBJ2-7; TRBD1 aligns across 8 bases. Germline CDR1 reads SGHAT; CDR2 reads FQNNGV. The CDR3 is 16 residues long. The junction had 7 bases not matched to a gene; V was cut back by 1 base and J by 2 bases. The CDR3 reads CASSLGSGTGAYEQYF. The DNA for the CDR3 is TGTGCCAGCAGCTTAGGGTCCGGGACAGGAGCCTACGAGCAGTACTTC.

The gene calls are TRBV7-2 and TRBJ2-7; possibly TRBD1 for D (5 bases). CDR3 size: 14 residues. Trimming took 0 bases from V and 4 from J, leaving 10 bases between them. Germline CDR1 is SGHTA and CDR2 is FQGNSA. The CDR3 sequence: CASSLAGAGYEQYF. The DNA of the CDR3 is TGTGCCAGCAGCTTAGCAGGGGCTGGATACGAGCAGTACTTC.

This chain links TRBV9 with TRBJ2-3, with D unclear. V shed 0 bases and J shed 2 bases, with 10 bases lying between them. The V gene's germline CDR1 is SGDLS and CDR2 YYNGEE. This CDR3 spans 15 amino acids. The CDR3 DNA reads TGTGCCAGCAGCGTAGTCGGTGGCTTCACAGATACGCAGTATTTT. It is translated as CASSVVGGFTDTQYF.

CDR3 in amino acids: CASSPLGQGANTEAFF. The CDR3 bases are TGTGCCAGCAGTCCTCTGGGACAGGGGGCGAACACTGAAGCTTTCTTT. The chain recombines TRBV28 with TRBJ1-1, with 12 nucleotides matching TRBD1. The CDR3 covers 16 residues. Germline CDR1 is MDHEN and CDR2 is SYDVKM. V was pared by 5 bases and J by 1 base, with 5 bases of the junction left unmatched.

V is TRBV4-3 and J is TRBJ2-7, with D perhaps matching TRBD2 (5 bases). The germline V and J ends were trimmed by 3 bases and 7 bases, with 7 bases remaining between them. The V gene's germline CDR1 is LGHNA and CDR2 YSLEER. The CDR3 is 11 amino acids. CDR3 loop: CASSQRGEQYF. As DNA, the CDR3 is TGCGCCAGCAGCCAGCGAGGGGAGCAGTACTTC.

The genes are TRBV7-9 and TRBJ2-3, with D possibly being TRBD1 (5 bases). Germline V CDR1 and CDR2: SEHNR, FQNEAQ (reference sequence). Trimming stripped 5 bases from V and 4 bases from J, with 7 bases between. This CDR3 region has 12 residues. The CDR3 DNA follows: TGTGCCAGCAGCCCAGGGTCAGATACGCAGTATTTT. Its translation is CASSPGSDTQYF.

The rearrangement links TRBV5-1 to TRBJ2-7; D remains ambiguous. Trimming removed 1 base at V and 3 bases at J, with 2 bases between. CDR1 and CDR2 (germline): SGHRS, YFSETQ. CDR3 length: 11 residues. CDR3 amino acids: CASSLYYEQYF. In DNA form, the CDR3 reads TGCGCCAGCAGCTTGTACTACGAGCAGTACTTC.

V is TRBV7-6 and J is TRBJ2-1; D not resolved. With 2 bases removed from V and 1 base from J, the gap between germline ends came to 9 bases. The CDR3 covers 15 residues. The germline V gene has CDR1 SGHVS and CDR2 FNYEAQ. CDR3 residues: CASSLMASSYNEQFF. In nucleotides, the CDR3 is TGTGCCAGCAGCTTAATGGCTAGTTCCTACAATGAGCAGTTCTTC.

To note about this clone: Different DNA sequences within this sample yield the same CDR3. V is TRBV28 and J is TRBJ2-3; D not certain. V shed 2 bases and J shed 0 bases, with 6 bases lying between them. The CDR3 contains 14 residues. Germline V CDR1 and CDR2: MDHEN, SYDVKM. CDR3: CASSLTGSTDTQYF. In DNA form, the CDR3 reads TGTGCCAGCAGTTTAACTGGGAGCACAGATACGCAGTATTTT. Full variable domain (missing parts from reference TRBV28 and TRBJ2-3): DVKVTQSSRYLVKRTGEKVFLECVQDMDHENMFWYRQDPGLGLRLIYFSYDVKMKEKGDIPEGYSVSREKKERFSLILESASTNQTSMYLCASSLTGSTDTQYFGPGTRLTVL.

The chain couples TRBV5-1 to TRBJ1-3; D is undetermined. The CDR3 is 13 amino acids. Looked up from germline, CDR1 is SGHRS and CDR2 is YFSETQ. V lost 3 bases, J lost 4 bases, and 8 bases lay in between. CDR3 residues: CASSSDPGNTIYF. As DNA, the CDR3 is TGCGCCAGCAGCTCCGACCCCGGAAACACCATATATTTT.

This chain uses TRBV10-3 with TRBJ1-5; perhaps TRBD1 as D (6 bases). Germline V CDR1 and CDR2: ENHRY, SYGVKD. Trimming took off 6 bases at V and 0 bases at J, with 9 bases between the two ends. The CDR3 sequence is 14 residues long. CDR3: CAISGQNSNQPQHF. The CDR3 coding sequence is TGTGCCATCAGCGGACAGAATAGCAATCAGCCCCAGCATTTT.

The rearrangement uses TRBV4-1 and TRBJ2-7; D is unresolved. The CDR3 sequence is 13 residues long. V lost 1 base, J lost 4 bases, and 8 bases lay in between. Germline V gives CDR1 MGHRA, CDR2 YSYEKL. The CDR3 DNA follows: TGCGCCAGCAGCCAAGTCCCAGGATACGAGCAGTACTTC. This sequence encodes CASSQVPGYEQYF.

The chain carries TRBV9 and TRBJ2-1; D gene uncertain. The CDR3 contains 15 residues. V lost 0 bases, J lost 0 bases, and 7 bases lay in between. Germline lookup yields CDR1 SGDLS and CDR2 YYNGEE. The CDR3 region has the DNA TGTGCCAGCAGCGTAGCTGCAAGCTCCTACAATGAGCAGTTCTTC. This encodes CASSVAASSYNEQFF.